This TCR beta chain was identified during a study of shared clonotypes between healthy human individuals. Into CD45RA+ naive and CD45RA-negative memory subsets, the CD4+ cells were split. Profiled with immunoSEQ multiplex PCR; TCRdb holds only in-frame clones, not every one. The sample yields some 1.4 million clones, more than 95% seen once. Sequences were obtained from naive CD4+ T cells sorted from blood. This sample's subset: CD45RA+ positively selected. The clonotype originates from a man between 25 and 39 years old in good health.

The CDR3 DNA follows: TGTGCCAGCAGTTCCCTAGCGGGAGGGTGGGAGACCCAGTACTTC. Translated: CASSSLAGGWETQYF. J is TRBJ2-5 and V is TRBV7-2, with 12 nucleotides matching TRBD2. Germline assignment: CDR1 SGHTA and CDR2 FQGNSA. After removal of 6 bases from V and 5 bases from J, the junction contained 7 bases not matched to a gene. The CDR3 has 15 amino acids. Together with reference TRBV7-2 and TRBJ2-5, the CDR3 gives the full variable domain: GAGVSQSPSNKVTEKGKDVELRCDPISGHTALYWYRQSLGQGLEFLIYFQGNSAPDKSGLPSDRFSAERTGGSVSTLTIQRTQQEDSAVYLCASSSLAGGWETQYFGPGTRLLVL.